Shown below are 10 T cell receptor beta chains from a single sample sequenced in a study of blood T cell repertoires in COVID-19. Assay used: immunoSEQ multiplex PCR; TCRdb lists only in-frame clones, some missing. The repertoire holds 180,000 or so clones, with just under 85% as singletons. The specimen sequenced was peripheral blood. Receptors originate from a human donor with acute or convalescent COVID-19. The donor label of this sample is uncertain.

This clone showed up just once. This chain connects TRBV5-8 to TRBJ2-7; D is perhaps TRBD2 (5 bases). Germline values: CDR1 SGHTS, CDR2 YDEGEE. V dropped 2 bases and J dropped 0 bases, with 9 bases sitting between them. The CDR3 consists of 14 residues. The CDR3 bases are TGTGCCAGCAGCTTCGGGGAGAGCTCCTACGAGCAGTACTTC. It specifies CASSFGESSYEQYF.

The chain carries TRBV19 and TRBJ1-1, with 7 bases matching TRBD1. The CDR3 runs 15 residues. Trimming cost V 3 bases and J 1 base; bases outside gene matches: 5. CDR1 is LNHDA, CDR2 SQIVND, per germline (reference sequence). The CDR3 DNA follows: TGTGCCAGTAGTATGGCAGGGGGACAGAACACTGAAGCTTTCTTT. Its protein product is CASSMAGGQNTEAFF.

This clone was found a few times. The chain carries TRBV10-3 and TRBJ1-2, with 8 bases that match TRBD1. The trim removed 3 bases at V and 7 bases at J, leaving 13 bases unmatched. Germline V CDR1 and CDR2: ENHRY, SYGVKD. This CDR3 is built from 16 residues. The CDR3 nucleotides are TGTGCCATCAGTGACCTTCCGCCCGGGACAGGCACTGGCTACACCTTC. Its protein product is CAISDLPPGTGTGYTF.

A few counts support this clone. The chain recombines TRBV5-6 with TRBJ1-1, with D uncertain. Germline loops: CDR1 SGHDT, CDR2 YYEEEE. Trimming took off 1 base at V and 1 base at J, with 5 bases between the two ends. The CDR3 contains 13 residues. The CDR3 sequence is CASSLYKNTEAFF. The CDR3 DNA is TGTGCCAGCAGCTTGTACAAGAACACTGAAGCTTTCTTT.

The chain is built from TRBV19 and TRBJ1-5; D call uncertain. Trimming took 4 bases from V and 6 from J, leaving 16 bases between them. Looked up from germline, CDR1 is LNHDA and CDR2 is SQIVND (reference sequence). The CDR3 spans 15 residues. CDR3 coding DNA: TGTGCCAGTAGTACGAACGGCGGGCTTGGTCAGCCCCAGCATTTT. It codes for CASSTNGGLGQPQHF.

CDR3 DNA sequence: TGTGCCAGCAGCCCGTCAATGGGGGGCACTGAAGCTTTCTTT. Amino acid sequence: CASSPSMGGTEAFF. V and J are TRBV3-1 (or the pseudogene TRBV3-2) and TRBJ1-1, with D maybe TRBD1 (5 bases). CDR3 length equals 14 residues. Germline CDR1 LGHDT, CDR2 YNNKEL (reference sequence). The V gene lost 4 bases and the J gene lost 4 bases, with 13 bases spanning the gap.

This clone was recorded a few times. This chain connects TRBV2 to TRBJ2-2, with a weak D call TRBD1 (6 bases). Trimming cost V 5 bases and J 0 bases, with 10 bases left between them. CDR1 SNHLY and CDR2 FYNNEI come from the germline V gene. This CDR3 has 15 residues. This CDR3 is CASSLQGTNTGELFF. DNA of the CDR3: TGTGCCAGCAGTTTACAGGGAACGAACACCGGGGAGCTGTTTTTT.

V and J are TRBV30 and TRBJ1-4; D gene unclear. The CDR3 consists of 13 residues. The germline V and J ends were trimmed by 1 base and 2 bases, with 5 bases remaining between them. CDR1 is GTSNPN, CDR2 SVGIG, per germline (reference sequence). CDR3 region: CAWSGMTNEKLFF. The CDR3 bases are TGTGCCTGGAGTGGTATGACTAATGAAAAACTGTTTTTT.

The CDR3 DNA sequence: TGTGCCAGCAGCCAAGAATATTCGGGAGCGGGGCCAGTGGTTACGGTTGAAGCTTTCTTT. It codes for CASSQEYSGAGPVVTVEAFF. V gene TRBV4-2 combines with J gene TRBJ1-1; tentatively, D is TRBD1 (5 bases). The CDR3 totals 20 residues. Germline V lookup: CDR1 LGHNA, CDR2 YNFKEQ. V was shortened by 0 bases and J by 7 bases, with 30 bases between the two germline ends.

This clone was counted only a few times. CDR3 sequence reads: CASSLGGAQPQHF. The CDR3, as DNA: TGTGCCAGCAGCCTTGGGGGGGCTCAGCCCCAGCATTTT. The V call is TRBV3-1 (or the pseudogene TRBV3-2), the J call TRBJ1-5; perhaps TRBD1 as D (6 bases). The CDR3 is 13 residues long. In germline, CDR1 is LGHDT, CDR2 YNNKEL (reference sequence). V lost 4 bases and J lost 6, with 10 bases in between.